This entry lists 18 T cell receptor beta chains sequenced from one sample in a study of T cells in Graves' hyperthyroidism and ophthalmopathy. Regions amplified from RNA transcripts were the TCR beta CDR3 regions. Using the HTBI primer set, a first-round RT-PCR was run on the TCR CDR3. Using its own MiXCR run on the multiplex PCR reads, TCRdb lists one record per CDR3 protein. The table lists around 600,000 distinct CDR3 sequences, approximately 15% of them singletons. Sequences were obtained from blood. Receptors were obtained from a woman between 18 and 29 years old with Graves' ophthalmopathy.

This clonotype was seen many times. The chain is built from TRBV12-3 or TRBV12-4 and TRBJ1-6, with a tentative D call TRBD1 (5 bases). Trimming removed 6 bases at V and 6 bases at J, with 15 bases between. The CDR3 is 15 residues long. In DNA, the CDR3 is TGTGCCAGCAGCCCCTCCGGACAAGTTAATTCACCCCTCCACTTT. It translates to CASSPSGQVNSPLHF.

This clonotype was picked up many times. The rearrangement uses TRBV12-5 and TRBJ1-1; no clear D gene. There are 14 residues in the CDR3. The germline V gene encodes CDR1 LGHNT and CDR2 FRNRAP. V was shortened by 2 bases and J by 1 base, with 8 bases between the two germline ends. The DNA of the CDR3 is TGTGCTAGTGGTTTGAACGGTGGGAACACTGAAGCTTTCTTT. This codes for CASGLNGGNTEAFF.

This clonotype was counted only a few times. The chain uses TRBV7-9 and TRBJ1-1, with a possible D match to TRBD1 (5 bases). The ends were cut back, 7 bases at V and 6 bases at J, with 24 bases in the middle. This CDR3 has 16 amino acids. Per germline, CDR1 SEHNR and CDR2 FQNEAQ (reference sequence). CDR3 coding DNA: TGTGCCAGCACCGAGAAGGGGACCCAGGGAAAGGCTGAAGCTTTCTTT. It translates to CASTEKGTQGKAEAFF.

The V gene is TRBV19, the J gene TRBJ1-1; D remains ambiguous. The CDR3 is 14 amino acids. The V end was cut by 6 bases, the J end by 1 base, with 12 bases between. Germline V gene lookup returns CDR1 LNHDA and CDR2 SQIVND (reference sequence). CDR3 in DNA: TGTGCCAGTAGCCAACTGGCGGGGAACACTGAAGCTTTCTTT. It specifies CASSQLAGNTEAFF.

This clonotype was found a few times. V usage is TRBV4-1 and J usage is TRBJ1-1; D might be TRBD1 (6 bases). This CDR3 is 15 amino acids long. The V and J ends lost 3 bases and 2 bases respectively, with 13 bases between them. Per the germline V gene, CDR1 is MGHRA and CDR2 is YSYEKL. The CDR3 coding sequence is TGCGCCAGCAGCCACAACACAGGGTTAAACACTGAAGCTTTCTTT. Amino acid sequence: CASSHNTGLNTEAFF.

The table lists this clonotype with many counts. CDR3 amino acids: CASSQRRDTNYGYTF. CDR3 in DNA: TGCGCCAGCAGCCAACGTAGGGATACTAACTATGGCTACACCTTC. The V gene is TRBV4-3, the J gene TRBJ1-2; D is undetermined. The CDR3 has 15 amino acids. Germline loops: CDR1 LGHNA, CDR2 YSLEER. With 2 bases removed from V and 0 bases from J, the gap between germline ends came to 10 bases.

This clonotype was found a few times. J is TRBJ1-1 and V is TRBV24-1, with TRBD1 as a possible D gene (5 bases). This CDR3 contains 14 residues. Per the germline V gene, CDR1 is KGHDR and CDR2 is SFDVKD. V lost 4 bases and J lost 10, with 18 bases in between. The CDR3 DNA is TGTGCCACCAGTGACCGTCGGTCCGGGACGAGAGCTTTCTTT. Translating gives CATSDRRSGTRAFF.

The chain joins TRBV7-3 to TRBJ2-2; 11 nucleotides agree with TRBD2. The CDR3 totals 17 residues. The junction had 5 bases not matched to a gene; V was cut back by 5 bases and J by 0 bases. Looked up from germline, CDR1 is SGHTA and CDR2 is FQGTGA. The CDR3 nucleotides read TGTGCCAGCAGCACCGGGACTAGCGGCGCGAACACCGGGGAGCTGTTTTTT. This translates into CASSTGTSGANTGELFF.

The chain has TRBV15 and TRBJ1-2, with TRBD1 identical over 8 bases. Germline V CDR1 and CDR2: LNHNV, YYDKDF (reference sequence). The CDR3 totals 16 residues. The V gene end was trimmed by 6 bases and the J gene end by 6 bases; junction bases not matched to a gene: 15. The CDR3 loop reads CATSSPGTGPFDGYTF. In DNA form, the CDR3 reads TGTGCCACCAGTTCCCCCGGGACAGGACCGTTCGATGGCTACACCTTC.

The V and J genes are TRBV7-9 and TRBJ2-1; 9 bases fit TRBD2. This CDR3 is 15 amino acids long. Per the germline V gene, CDR1 is SEHNR and CDR2 is FQNEAQ (reference sequence). After removal of 2 bases from V and 2 bases from J, the junction contained 1 base not matched to a gene. The DNA for the CDR3 is TGTGCCAGCAGCTTACGGACTAGCGCCTACAATGAGCAGTTCTTC. It codes for CASSLRTSAYNEQFF. Full variable domain (missing parts from reference TRBV7-9 and TRBJ2-1): DTGVSQNPRHKITKRGQNVTFRCDPISEHNRLYWYRQTLGQGPEFLTYFQNEAQLEKSRLLSDRFSAERPKGSFSTLEIQRTEQGDSAMYLCASSLRTSAYNEQFFGPGTRLTVL.

This chain joins TRBV11-2 and TRBJ2-7; 10 positions match TRBD1. Germline V gene sequence: CDR1 SGHAT, CDR2 FQNNGV. The CDR3 is 18 residues long. The ends lost 6 bases at V and 3 bases at J; junction bases unmatched: 17. DNA for the CDR3: TGTGCCAGCAGTACGAATCATCGGACAGGGGGAAATGGCTACGAGCAGTACTTC. It yields the protein CASSTNHRTGGNGYEQYF.

This clonotype showed up just a few times. The chain uses TRBV4-1 and TRBJ2-3; D uncertain. V was shortened by 0 bases and J by 3 bases, with 10 bases between the two germline ends. The CDR3 is 15 amino acids. Germline values: CDR1 MGHRA, CDR2 YSYEKL. CDR3 loop: CASSQEIRGTDTQYF. The CDR3 DNA reads TGCGCCAGCAGCCAAGAGATACGTGGGACAGATACGCAGTATTTT.

As regards this clonotype: A much larger clone lies one base from this, so it may be a read error. This chain uses TRBV15 with TRBJ2-1, with D tentatively TRBD1 (5 bases). From germline, CDR1 is LNHNV and CDR2 YYDKDF (reference sequence). The V and J ends lost 10 bases and 10 bases respectively, with 20 bases between them. The CDR3 has 13 amino acids. The CDR3 coding sequence is TGTGCCAGTGGGGCAGGGAAGTTTGGCGAGCAGTTCTTC. Translated, it gives CASGAGKFGEQFF.

Many counts were recorded for this clonotype. This chain uses TRBV20-1 with TRBJ2-3; D is uncertain. Germline V lookup: CDR1 DFQATT, CDR2 SNEGSKA (reference sequence). This CDR3 contains 15 residues. Trimming pared 1 base from V and 0 bases from J, leaving 11 bases between. This chain's CDR3 is CSARVGGFSTDTQYF. CDR3 bases: TGCAGTGCTAGAGTTGGTGGCTTTAGCACAGATACGCAGTATTTT.

This clonotype has at least ten counts. This chain links TRBV2 with TRBJ2-7; 8 nucleotides align to TRBD2. The CDR3 consists of 16 residues. Germline trimming cut 6 bases from V and 3 bases from J; bases unmatched to any gene: 13. From germline, CDR1 is SNHLY and CDR2 FYNNEI. The CDR3 bases are TGTGCCAGCAGAGGTGGCGGGGGGACAACCCACTACGAGCAGTACTTC. Residues: CASRGGGGTTHYEQYF.

This clonotype was counted at least ten times. The chain links TRBV19 to TRBJ2-7; perhaps TRBD1 as D (6 bases). V lost 4 bases and J 5 bases, leaving 15 bases between the germline ends. In germline, CDR1 is LNHDA, CDR2 SQIVND (reference sequence). This CDR3 is 14 amino acids long. CDR3 residues: CASSRAGAVDEQYF. The CDR3 DNA reads TGTGCCAGTAGTAGGGCAGGGGCGGTGGACGAGCAGTACTTC.

The chain combines TRBV18 with TRBJ2-4; D not resolved. Germline-derived CDR1 and CDR2 are KGHSH and LQKENI. The V end was cut by 5 bases, the J end by 7 bases, with 21 bases between. The CDR3 runs 16 residues. CDR3 nucleotides: TGTGCCAGCTCAGGGATCTGGCGGACGGTGGGGAACATTCAGTACTTC. The encoded protein is CASSGIWRTVGNIQYF.

This clonotype was seen ten or more times. One base away lies a much larger clone, so this may be a sequencing read error. This chain joins TRBV9 and TRBJ2-1, with 14 bases aligning to TRBD2. The V segment lost 4 bases and the J segment 7 bases; nucleotides outside the gene matches: 4. CDR3 length: 15 amino acids. The germline V gene has CDR1 SGDLS and CDR2 YYNGEE. DNA of the CDR3: TGTGCCAGCAGCCCCCGGACTAGCGGGAGGAATGAGCAGTTCTTC. Its translation: CASSPRTSGRNEQFF.